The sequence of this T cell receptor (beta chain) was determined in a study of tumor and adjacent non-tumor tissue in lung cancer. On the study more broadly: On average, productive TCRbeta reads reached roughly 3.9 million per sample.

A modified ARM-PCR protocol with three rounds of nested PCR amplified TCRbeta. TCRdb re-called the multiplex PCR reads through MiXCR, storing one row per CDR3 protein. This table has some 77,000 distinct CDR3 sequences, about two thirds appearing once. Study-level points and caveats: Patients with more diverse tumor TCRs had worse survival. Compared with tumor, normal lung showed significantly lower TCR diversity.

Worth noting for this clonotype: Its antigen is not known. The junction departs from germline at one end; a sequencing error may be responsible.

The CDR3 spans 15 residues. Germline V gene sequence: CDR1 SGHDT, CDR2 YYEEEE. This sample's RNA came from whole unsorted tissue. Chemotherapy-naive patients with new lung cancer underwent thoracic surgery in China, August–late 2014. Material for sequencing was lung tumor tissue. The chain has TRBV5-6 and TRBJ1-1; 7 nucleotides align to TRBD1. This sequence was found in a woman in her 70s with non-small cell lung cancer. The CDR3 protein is CARSFWQGVNTEAFF. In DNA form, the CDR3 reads TGTGCCCGCAGCTTTTGGCAGGGGGTGAACACTGAAGCTTTCTTT.